Following are 29 T cell receptor beta chains from one sample sequenced in a study of T cell responses to AZD1222 COVID-19 vaccine. The protocol was immunoSEQ multiplex PCR, while the TCRdb copy is restricted to in-frame clones and leaves out a portion. The repertoire holds approximately 110,000 clones, more than 80% seen once, with 4.4% in the top ten. The sequencing here drew on peripheral blood, taken 28 days after the second AZD1222 dose. The receptors here all came from an adult who received the AZD1222 COVID-19 vaccine.

This chain joins TRBV24-1 and TRBJ1-5, with D tentatively TRBD1 (6 bases). V shed 6 bases and J shed 7 bases, with 12 bases lying between them. CDR3 length equals 13 residues. The germline gives CDR1 KGHDR, CDR2 SFDVKD. CDR3 amino acids: CATSTGSHQPQHF. Written as DNA, the CDR3 is TGTGCCACCAGTACAGGGTCCCACCAGCCCCAGCATTTT.

This chain uses TRBV6-5 with TRBJ2-1, with a possible D match to TRBD2 (6 bases). Trimming took 6 bases from V and 3 from J, leaving 12 bases between them. The CDR3 runs 14 residues. CDR1 and CDR2 (germline): MNHEY, SVGAGI. The CDR3 protein is CASSDSGSYNEQFF. The CDR3 DNA reads TGTGCCAGCAGCGACTCCGGGAGCTACAATGAGCAGTTCTTC.

The chain employs TRBV5-1 and TRBJ2-7; a weak D match, TRBD1 (5 bases). The length of the CDR3 is 14 residues. Looked up from germline, CDR1 is SGHRS and CDR2 is YFSETQ. Trimming shortened V by 0 bases and J by 5 bases, and 12 bases separated the two germline ends. The CDR3 protein is CASSLAGRGNEQYF. The CDR3 DNA reads as TGCGCCAGCAGCTTGGCTGGAAGGGGCAACGAGCAGTACTTC.

V gene TRBV5-5 combines with J gene TRBJ1-1; no definite D call. This CDR3 is built from 13 residues. Germline CDR1 is SGHKS and CDR2 is YYEKEE (reference sequence). Trimming removed 2 bases from V and 0 bases from J, with 5 bases in between. As DNA, the CDR3 is TGTGCCAGCAGCTTCCAGTTGAACACTGAAGCTTTCTTT. Its protein is CASSFQLNTEAFF.

CDR3 sequence: CAISESSRATNEKLFF. CDR3 in DNA: TGTGCCATCAGTGAGTCGTCGAGGGCAACTAATGAAAAACTGTTTTTT. The chain links TRBV10-3 to TRBJ1-4; D call uncertain. The length of the CDR3 is 16 residues. Germline lookup yields CDR1 ENHRY and CDR2 SYGVKD. V lost 0 bases to trimming and J lost 0 bases, with 8 bases between them.

This clone was recorded only once. The chain carries TRBV27 and TRBJ1-2; no definite D call. The germline V and J ends were trimmed by 6 bases and 7 bases, with 21 bases remaining between them. Germline V gene lookup returns CDR1 MNHEY and CDR2 SMNVEV (reference sequence). The CDR3 sequence is 15 residues long. CDR3 protein: CASSFRVVNPFGYTF. CDR3 in DNA: TGTGCCAGCAGCTTTAGGGTTGTAAATCCCTTTGGCTACACCTTC.

The chain joins TRBV28 to TRBJ1-5; D possibly corresponds to TRBD1 (5 bases). Germline V CDR1 and CDR2: MDHEN, SYDVKM. This CDR3 has 16 residues. Trimming left V 2 bases short and J 0 bases short, with 11 bases between. The CDR3 nucleotides are TGTGCCAGCAGTTTAGGGGGACTTTATAGCAATCAGCCCCAGCATTTT. Protein: CASSLGGLYSNQPQHF.

This chain connects TRBV30 to TRBJ2-3; perhaps TRBD2 as D (7 bases). V was trimmed by 5 bases and J by 0 bases, leaving 27 bases between them. Per germline, CDR1 GTSNPN and CDR2 SVGIG (reference sequence). The CDR3 has 19 residues. CDR3 DNA sequence: TGTGCCTGGGAGAGGGGGGGGGCCCTATTCTCAGGTAGCACAGATACGCAGTATTTT. This translates into CAWERGGALFSGSTDTQYF.

The chain combines TRBV29-1 with TRBJ1-1; D is ambiguous. Per the germline V gene, CDR1 is SQVTM and CDR2 is ANQGSEA. Between the trimmed V and J ends, which lost 4 bases and 1 base, there was a span of 10 bases. The CDR3 is 13 residues long. Here the CDR3 reads CSVGTSGNTEAFF. As DNA, the CDR3 is TGCAGCGTTGGCACTTCGGGGAACACTGAAGCTTTCTTT.

This clone occurred once. The chain carries TRBV10-3 and TRBJ1-2, with no clear D. V lost 3 bases and J 8 bases, leaving 10 bases between the germline ends. The CDR3 is 12 amino acids. Per germline, CDR1 ENHRY and CDR2 SYGVKD. CDR3: CAISDIGYGYTF. CDR3 DNA: TGTGCCATCAGTGATATTGGGTACGGCTACACCTTC.

The chain carries TRBV30 and TRBJ1-3, with a possible D match to TRBD1 (5 bases). The CDR3 extends over 13 amino acids. V was shortened by 7 bases and J by 1 base, with 11 bases between the two germline ends. Germline CDR1 GTSNPN, CDR2 SVGIG (reference sequence). The CDR3 loop reads CAFAGVSGNTIYF. The DNA for the CDR3 is TGTGCCTTTGCGGGGGTATCTGGAAACACCATATATTTT.

This clone was seen a handful of times. The genes are TRBV10-2 and TRBJ1-1, with D uncertain. V was shortened by 6 bases and J by 0 bases, with 8 bases between the two germline ends. Germline CDR1 and CDR2: WSHSY and SAAADI. The CDR3 is made up of 13 amino acids. CDR3 bases: TGCGCCAGCAGGCATCAGCTGAACACTGAAGCTTTCTTT. This codes for CASRHQLNTEAFF.

V is TRBV18 and J is TRBJ1-2, with TRBD1 matching over 8 bases. Per the germline V gene, CDR1 is KGHSH and CDR2 is LQKENI. J gave up 6 bases and V 8 bases, and 5 bases lay outside the gene matches. The CDR3 is 12 residues long. For the CDR3, the DNA is TGTGCCAGCACGACAGGGGATGATGGCTACACCTTC. Amino acids: CASTTGDDGYTF.

This chain connects TRBV5-1 to TRBJ1-5, with 7 bases aligning to TRBD1. Germline lookup yields CDR1 SGHRS and CDR2 YFSETQ. The CDR3 totals 14 residues. J gave up 6 bases and V 0 bases, and 3 bases lay outside the gene matches. DNA for the CDR3: TGCGCCAGCAGCTTGGGTTCAGGGGGTCAGCCCCAGCATTTT. Its protein is CASSLGSGGQPQHF.

The rearrangement uses TRBV7-2 and TRBJ1-4, with unresolved D. There are 14 residues in the CDR3. Between the trimmed V and J ends, which lost 1 base and 0 bases, there was a span of 3 bases. The germline CDR1 and CDR2 sequences are SGHTA and FQGNSA. The CDR3 loop reads CASSLGATNEKLFF. Here the CDR3 DNA reads TGTGCCAGCAGCTTAGGTGCAACTAATGAAAAACTGTTTTTT. Complete variable domain (other parts from reference TRBV7-2 and TRBJ1-4): GAGVSQSPSNKVTEKGKDVELRCDPISGHTALYWYRQSLGQGLEFLIYFQGNSAPDKSGLPSDRFSAERTGGSVSTLTIQRTQQEDSAVYLCASSLGATNEKLFFGSGTQLSVL.

This clone was seen a handful of times. This chain uses TRBV18 with TRBJ1-1, with no clear D. The germline gives CDR1 KGHSH, CDR2 LQKENI. V lost 2 bases, J lost 1 base, and 8 bases lay in between. There are 14 residues in the CDR3. CDR3 sequence: CASSPSEKNTEAFF. The CDR3 DNA follows: TGTGCCAGCTCACCAAGCGAGAAGAACACTGAAGCTTTCTTT.

This rearrangement joins TRBV4-3 to TRBJ1-1; a possible D gene is TRBD1 (6 bases). Germline-derived CDR1 and CDR2 are LGHNA and YSLEER. Trimming stripped 4 bases from V and 5 bases from J, with 17 bases between. The CDR3 runs 15 residues. CDR3 bases: TGCGCCAGCAGCCTGGGGGCCCAACCGGCAACTGAAGCTTTCTTT. This encodes CASSLGAQPATEAFF.

The J gene is TRBJ2-6, the V gene TRBV6-5, with D unresolved. Germline V gives CDR1 MNHEY, CDR2 SVGAGI. The CDR3 contains 14 residues. V gave up 6 bases and J gave up 2 bases, with 8 bases separating them. The chain's CDR3 is CASSPSAGANVLTF. The CDR3 DNA reads as TGTGCCAGCAGCCCATCTGCTGGGGCCAACGTCCTGACTTTC.

The chain has TRBV27 and TRBJ1-5, with no clear D. This CDR3 is 11 amino acids long. Trimming cost V 9 bases and J 5 bases, with 8 bases left between them. Germline assignment: CDR1 MNHEY and CDR2 SMNVEV (reference sequence). The CDR3, as DNA: TGTGCCAGTGGGTGGGATCAGCCCCAGCATTTT. This gives the protein CASGWDQPQHF.

The genes are TRBV13 and TRBJ1-6; D gene uncertain. The V end lost 1 base, the J end lost 4 bases, and 11 bases lay between the germline ends. There are 16 residues in the CDR3. The germline V gene encodes CDR1 PRHDT and CDR2 FYEKMQ (reference sequence). The CDR3 DNA reads TGTGCCAGCAGCTTAGTCAGGTCGACGTATAATTCACCCCTCCACTTT. Protein: CASSLVRSTYNSPLHF.

V gene TRBV5-1 combines with J gene TRBJ1-1, with unresolved D. V was clipped by 1 base and J by 3 bases, with 7 bases between them. This CDR3 has 13 residues. The germline gives CDR1 SGHRS, CDR2 YFSETQ. The CDR3 spells CASSLLGDTEAFF. CDR3 coding DNA: TGCGCCAGCAGCTTGCTTGGGGACACTGAAGCTTTCTTT.

This chain links TRBV10-1 with TRBJ2-1; unclear D gene. The CDR3 spans 11 residues. V was trimmed by 5 bases and J by 8 bases, leaving 7 bases between them. Germline V gene lookup returns CDR1 WNHNN and CDR2 SYGVQD (reference sequence). The CDR3 DNA reads TGCGCCAGCAGTCTCGGAGATGAGCAGTTCTTC. As protein: CASSLGDEQFF.

V is TRBV5-4 and J is TRBJ1-2; D not resolved. Germline V gives CDR1 SGHNT, CDR2 YYREEE (reference sequence). The CDR3 covers 12 residues. The V gene lost 0 bases and the J gene lost 6 bases, with 6 bases spanning the gap. The CDR3 DNA sequence: TGTGCCAGCAGCTTGGACTATAATGGCTACACCTTC. This translates into CASSLDYNGYTF.

The chain is built from TRBV5-1 and TRBJ2-7; D possibly corresponds to TRBD2 (6 bases). V lost 4 bases to trimming and J lost 4 bases, with 18 bases between them. The germline V gene encodes CDR1 SGHRS and CDR2 YFSETQ. The CDR3 runs 15 residues. In DNA, the CDR3 is TGCGCCAGCAGCCCCTTTGGGGCGGGGACTTACGAGCAGTACTTC. Protein: CASSPFGAGTYEQYF.

The chain has TRBV3-1 (or the pseudogene TRBV3-2) and TRBJ2-3, with TRBD1 identical over 8 bases. CDR3 size: 17 residues. Trimming cost V 0 bases and J 4 bases; bases outside gene matches: 9. Germline V gene sequence: CDR1 LGHDT, CDR2 YNNKEL (reference sequence). The CDR3, as DNA: TGTGCCAGCAGCCAAGACTCGGCCAGGGGGCGGGCAGATACGCAGTATTTT. As protein: CASSQDSARGRADTQYF.

The chain is built from TRBV7-2 and TRBJ1-2, with no clear D. This CDR3 spans 13 amino acids. Trimming took off 6 bases at V and 6 bases at J, with 14 bases between the two ends. CDR1 and CDR2 from the germline V gene are SGHTA and FQGNSA. The CDR3 DNA reads as TGTGCCAGCAGTCCGGGCCGGAGGGATGGCTACACCTTC. This encodes CASSPGRRDGYTF.

CDR3: CASSPAAGTRNTGELFF. CDR3 bases: TGCGCCAGCAGCCCCGCGGCCGGCACTCGGAACACCGGGGAGCTGTTTTTT. The chain is built from TRBV5-1 and TRBJ2-2; no clear D gene. Germline CDR1 and CDR2: SGHRS and YFSETQ. V was trimmed by 4 bases and J by 1 base, leaving 17 bases between them. CDR3 length equals 17 residues.

The rearrangement uses TRBV30 and TRBJ1-3; D ambiguous. CDR3 size: 14 residues. V shed 1 base and J shed 1 base, with 8 bases lying between them. Germline CDR1 is GTSNPN and CDR2 is SVGIG (reference sequence). CDR3 loop: CAWSDAWSGNTIYF. The CDR3 DNA reads TGTGCCTGGAGTGATGCCTGGTCTGGAAACACCATATATTTT.

The chain is built from TRBV6-5 and TRBJ1-1; D uncertain. The germline CDR1 and CDR2 sequences are MNHEY and SVGAGI. The V end was cut by 5 bases, the J end by 8 bases, with 12 bases between. The CDR3 totals 12 residues. CDR3 DNA: TGTGCCAGCAGTCTTTCTTCAGGAGAAGCTTTCTTT. This codes for CASSLSSGEAFF.